Listed below are T cell receptor beta chains from one sample, sequenced in a study of T cells in localized non-small cell lung cancer. Clones were sequenced by immunoSEQ multiplex PCR, and TCRdb holds only the in-frame ones, with some missing. The table includes 25,000 to 30,000 clones, around 86% detected once. The material was peripheral blood, obtained before any cancer treatment. All receptors come from a woman between 35 and 70 years old with stage I lung adenocarcinoma. Each CDR3 is given with its conserved first and last residue. D genes are given only for firm matches. For some rows the clone size is stated as once, few or many, or as a class when expanded; others skip it.

TRBV19	.	TRBJ1-5	.	TGTGCCAGTAGTATTACAGTGGGTCAGCCCCAGCATTTT	CASSITVGQPQHF
TRBV4-1	.	TRBJ1-2	.	TGCGCCAGCAGCCAAAGGACAGTGGACTATGGCTACACCTTC	CASSQRTVDYGYTF
TRBV29-1	.	TRBJ2-3	TRBD2	TGCAGCGTTGGGGGACTAGCGGGGAGAGATACGCAGTATTTT	CSVGGLAGRDTQYF
TRBV4-1	.	TRBJ1-4	.	TGCGCCAGCAGCCAAGATCCGGACGGACCCTCTCGGAAACTGTTTTTT	CASSQDPDGPSRKLFF
TRBV6-6	.	TRBJ2-7	.	TGTGCCAGCAGACTCATGGGCGAGCAGTACTTC	CASRLMGEQYF
TRBV6-5	.	TRBJ2-5	.	TGTGCCAGCAGTACAGGGTTTGAGACCCAGTACTTC	CASSTGFETQYF
TRBV2	once	TRBJ1-2	.	TGTGCCAGCAGGGCCGATGGCTACACCTTC	CASRADGYTF
TRBV11-2	.	TRBJ2-1	TRBD2	TGTGCCAGCAGTCGGACCGGGACTAAGTTCTTC	CASSRTGTKFF
TRBV19	.	TRBJ2-2	.	TGTGCCAGTAGTATTGGGCACAGGAACACCGGGGAGCTGTTTTTT	CASSIGHRNTGELFF
TRBV19	.	TRBJ1-2	.	TGTGCCAGTAGTATTCCTAGACAGGCTGGGAACTATGGCTACACCTTC	CASSIPRQAGNYGYTF
TRBV2	once	TRBJ1-2	.	TGTGCCAGCAGACCACTAACCCCAGGCTATGGCTACACCTTC	CASRPLTPGYGYTF
TRBV9	.	TRBJ2-2	TRBD2	TGTGCCAGCGGGGGCGGGACTAGGGGCACCGGGGAGCTGTTTTTT	CASGGGTRGTGELFF
TRBV7-6	.	TRBJ2-5	.	TGTGCCAGCAGTCCTAGCCCCCCCCCGATGTCTCCACAAGAGACCCAGTACTTC	CASSPSPPPMSPQETQYF
TRBV7-8	.	TRBJ1-1	TRBD1	TGTGCCAGCAGCTCGGGGACAGGGTTCACTGAAGCTTTCTTT	CASSSGTGFTEAFF
TRBV6-6	.	TRBJ2-1	.	TGTGCCAGCAGTTACTCGCCGGAATACAATGAGCAGTTCTTC	CASSYSPEYNEQFF
TRBV4-3	once	TRBJ1-4	.	TGCGCCAGCAGCCAACAGGGTAATAGGGAAAAACTGTTTTTT	CASSQQGNREKLFF
TRBV10-2	.	TRBJ1-1	TRBD1	TGCGCCAGCAGGGACAGGGGGAACACTGAAGCTTTCTTT	CASRDRGNTEAFF
TRBV5-1	.	TRBJ1-2	.	TGCGCCAGCAGCTCCAGGGTGTCTTATGGCTACACCTTC	CASSSRVSYGYTF
TRBV9	.	TRBJ2-1	.	TGTGCCAGCAGCGTAGCAGGGACCTCCTACAATGAGCAGTTCTTC	CASSVAGTSYNEQFF
TRBV6-6	.	TRBJ1-2	.	TGTGCCAGCAGCCGAGACAGCTTCTATGGCTACACCTTC	CASSRDSFYGYTF
TRBV7-2	.	TRBJ1-2	TRBD1	TGTGCCAGCAGCCCCCGAGGGTCCAGGGGGGGCGGCTACACCTTC	CASSPRGSRGGGYTF
TRBV4-3	.	TRBJ2-7	TRBD2	TGCGCCAGCAGCCAAGTAACGGCTAGCGGGGCAGGGGAGCAGTACTTC	CASSQVTASGAGEQYF
TRBV19	.	TRBJ2-3	.	TGTGCCAGTAGTATAGACGCAGGGGAGGCGGATACGCAGTATTTT	CASSIDAGEADTQYF
TRBV29-1	.	TRBJ2-5	TRBD1	TGCAGCGTTGAAGGCGGACAGGCCAGGGAGACCCAGTACTTC	CSVEGGQARETQYF
TRBV7-2	.	TRBJ1-2	.	TGTGCCAGCAGCTTAGAACGGGGGTACTATGGCTACACCTTC	CASSLERGYYGYTF
TRBV6-5	.	TRBJ2-5	TRBD2	TGTGCCGGCAGACCCGGGGGGGAGTCCGGGGCCCAGTACTTC	CAGRPGGESGAQYF
TRBV11-1	.	TRBJ2-2	TRBD1	TGTGCCAGCAGCGAGGGACAGGGCCTAAACACCGGGGAGCTGTTTTTT	CASSEGQGLNTGELFF
TRBV6-6	.	TRBJ1-3	TRBD1	TGTGCCAGCAGTCCCCGGACAGGTTCTGGAAACACCATATATTTT	CASSPRTGSGNTIYF
TRBV5-6	.	TRBJ1-2	.	TGTGCCAGCAGCTTGACGGGGGCGGGCTATGGCTACACCTTC	CASSLTGAGYGYTF
TRBV5-1	.	TRBJ1-2	.	TGCGCCAGCAGCTATCTCCAAGCTAACTATGGCTACACCTTC	CASSYLQANYGYTF